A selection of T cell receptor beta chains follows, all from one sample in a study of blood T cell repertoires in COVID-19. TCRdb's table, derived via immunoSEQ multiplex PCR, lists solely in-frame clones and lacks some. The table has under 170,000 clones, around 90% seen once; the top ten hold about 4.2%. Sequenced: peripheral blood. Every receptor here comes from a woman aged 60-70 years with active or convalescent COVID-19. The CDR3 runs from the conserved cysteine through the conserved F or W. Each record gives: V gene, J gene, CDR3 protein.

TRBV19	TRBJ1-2	CASSIGVSGRGYTF
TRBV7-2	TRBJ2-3	CASSFGPSDTQYF
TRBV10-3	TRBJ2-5	CAISDIAIQETQYF
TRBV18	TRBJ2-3	CASSQTAQRGTDTQYF
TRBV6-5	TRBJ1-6	CASLTGLNSPLHF
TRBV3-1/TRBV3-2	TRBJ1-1	CASSRPTGVEAFF
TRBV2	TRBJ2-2	CASSELSPRGGELFF
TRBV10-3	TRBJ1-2	CAISEEGQGDYGYTF
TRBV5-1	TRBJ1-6	CASSSLQGTPLHF
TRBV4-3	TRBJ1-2	CASSQMAGSPLGYTF
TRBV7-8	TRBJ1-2	CASSLEYEGGNGYTF
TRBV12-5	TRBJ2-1	CASGLVLAGGKNEQFF
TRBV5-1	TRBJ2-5	CASSEGRETQYF
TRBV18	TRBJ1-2	CASSLYRQGAEGYTF
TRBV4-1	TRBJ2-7	CASLPYADQGQLYEQYF
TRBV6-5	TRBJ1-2	CASSRTRDHYGYTF
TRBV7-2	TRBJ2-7	CASSQGQGKYEQYF
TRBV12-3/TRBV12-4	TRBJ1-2	CASRTAGLGGYTF